These T cell receptor beta chains were read from a single sample in a study of blood T cell repertoires in COVID-19. Libraries were prepared by immunoSEQ multiplex PCR; TCRdb keeps only in-frame clonotypes and omits some of them. This table has 150,000 to 200,000 clones, 80% to 90% appearing once. Input material: peripheral blood. These receptors were taken from a woman in her seventies with acute or convalescent COVID-19. Both conserved end residues are part of each CDR3. D genes are given only for firm matches. Not every row has a clone size; where given, it reads once, few, many or a size class.

TRBJ2-5	TRBV30	TRBD2	15	.	TGTGCCTGGAGTGTACGTTCGGGGGGGCCGGAGACCCAGTACTTC	CAWSVRSGGPETQYF
TRBJ1-1	TRBV19	TRBD1	15	.	TGTGCCAGTAGTACTCCAGGGGGCAAGTACACTGAAGCTTTCTTT	CASSTPGGKYTEAFF
TRBJ2-5	TRBV11-2	.	16	.	TGTGCCAGCAGCGCAGGGAGCGGGCCCACTGGAGAGACCCAGTACTTC	CASSAGSGPTGETQYF
TRBJ2-1	TRBV7-8	.	14	.	TGTGCCAGCAGCTTACTCTTTTCCGGGGATGAGCAGTTCTTC	CASSLLFSGDEQFF
TRBJ2-7	TRBV2	.	12	.	TGTGCCAGCAAGGGGATATCCGACGAGCAGTACTTC	CASKGISDEQYF
TRBJ1-4	TRBV6-5	TRBD1	15	.	TGTGCCAGCAGTCAACCAGGGGGCAGGGATGAAAAACTGTTTTTT	CASSQPGGRDEKLFF
TRBJ1-5	TRBV28	.	13	.	TGTGCCAGCAGTGGAGGTGGAAGACAGCCCCAGCATTTT	CASSGGGRQPQHF
TRBJ1-1	TRBV15	.	13	.	TGTGCCACCGGGGGCGGGGGGAGCACTGAAGCTTTCTTT	CATGGGGSTEAFF
TRBJ1-2	TRBV19	.	15	.	TGTGCCAGTAGTATTAGCGGACGGTCTAACTATGGCTACACCTTC	CASSISGRSNYGYTF
TRBJ1-5	TRBV6-5	.	15	few	TGTGCCAGCAGCCCCGCGGGGTTCGGCAATCAGCCCCAGCATTTT	CASSPAGFGNQPQHF
TRBJ2-7	TRBV14	TRBD1	21	.	TGTGCCAGCAGACACAACCTGAAAGGACAGGGGTTCAACTACCACACCTACGAGCAGTACTTC	CASRHNLKGQGFNYHTYEQYF
TRBJ2-3	TRBV13	.	16	.	TGTGCCAGCAGCTTCAGACGACAGGCTGCCACAGATACGCAGTATTTT	CASSFRRQAATDTQYF
TRBJ2-5	TRBV30	.	14	.	TGTGCCTGGAGCCACAGGGGAGGAAGAGAGACCCAGTACTTC	CAWSHRGGRETQYF
TRBJ1-1	TRBV18	.	15	.	TGTGCCAGCTCACCATCCGGACTGGGGAACACTGAAGCTTTCTTT	CASSPSGLGNTEAFF
TRBJ2-1	TRBV19	.	21	.	TGTGCCAGTAGTATAACGGCCCTGCCCCGTTCAAAGGGGATAGGTTACAATGAGCAGTTCTTC	CASSITALPRSKGIGYNEQFF
TRBJ1-6	TRBV30	.	15	once	TGTGCCTGGGGTAGCCAGCCCTCCTATAATTCACCCCTCCACTTT	CAWGSQPSYNSPLHF
TRBJ2-2	TRBV6-5	.	14	.	TGTGCCAGCAGTTTGTCCGGTAACACCGGGGAGCTGTTTTTT	CASSLSGNTGELFF
TRBJ2-2	TRBV7-9	.	15	.	TGTGCCAGCAGCTCTTTAGCCCGGGACACCGGGGAGCTGTTTTTT	CASSSLARDTGELFF
TRBJ1-4	TRBV6-6	.	14	.	TGTGCCAGCATTCCCCGACAGCAGGGGGAAAAACTGTTTTTT	CASIPRQQGEKLFF
TRBJ2-2	TRBV3-1/TRBV3-2	TRBD1	16	few	TGTGCCAGCAGCCAAGAGGCGACAGGGACCGTCGGGGAGCTGTTTTTT	CASSQEATGTVGELFF
TRBJ1-6	TRBV30	TRBD1	13	once	TGTGCCTGGAGGGGGACAGCAAATTCACCCCTCCACTTT	CAWRGTANSPLHF
TRBJ1-3	TRBV28	TRBD1	14	.	TGTGCCAGCAGCCCCAGGGGGGCTGGAAACACCATATATTTT	CASSPRGAGNTIYF
TRBJ2-7	TRBV7-8	TRBD1	13	once	TGTGCCAGCAGAGAAGACAGGGTGGGCGAGCAGTACTTC	CASREDRVGEQYF
TRBJ2-5	TRBV2	.	12	.	TGTGCCAGCAGTCCCGTTCAAGAGACCCAGTACTTC	CASSPVQETQYF
TRBJ2-5	TRBV10-3	TRBD1	17	once	TGTGCCATCAGTGAACAGGGGATGTTGTTAGGGCAAGAGACCCAGTACTTC	CAISEQGMLLGQETQYF
TRBJ1-6	TRBV11-2	.	13	.	TGTGCCAGCAGCCCCAGGACTTTCGGGACCCTCCACTTT	CASSPRTFGTLHF
TRBJ1-1	TRBV4-3	.	14	.	TGCGCCAGCAGCCAAGACGGTATGAACACTGAAGCTTTCTTT	CASSQDGMNTEAFF
TRBJ2-7	TRBV19	TRBD2	16	.	TGTGCCAGTAGTACCCCGAGGACTAGCGGGAGACCCGAGCAGTACTTC	CASSTPRTSGRPEQYF